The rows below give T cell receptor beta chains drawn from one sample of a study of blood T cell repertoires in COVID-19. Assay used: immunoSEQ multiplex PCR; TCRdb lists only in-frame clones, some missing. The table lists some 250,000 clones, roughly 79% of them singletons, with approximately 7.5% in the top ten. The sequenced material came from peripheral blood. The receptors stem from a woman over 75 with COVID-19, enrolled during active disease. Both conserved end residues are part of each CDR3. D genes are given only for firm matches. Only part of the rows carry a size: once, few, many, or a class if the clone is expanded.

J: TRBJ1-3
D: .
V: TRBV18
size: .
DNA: TGTGCCAGCTCACCCACGGGGTCCTCTGGAAACACCATATATTTT
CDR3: CASSPTGSSGNTIYF

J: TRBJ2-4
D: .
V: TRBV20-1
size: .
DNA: TGCAGTGCCGAGAGCGCGAACATTCAGTACTTC
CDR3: CSAESANIQYF

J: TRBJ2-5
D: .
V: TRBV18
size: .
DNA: TGTGCCAGCTCACCGGCGGGAGAGACCCAGTACTTC
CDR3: CASSPAGETQYF

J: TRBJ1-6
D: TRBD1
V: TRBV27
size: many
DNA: TGTGCCAGCAGTGGGACAGGGGGCGGATTTAATTCACCCCTCCACTTT
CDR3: CASSGTGGGFNSPLHF

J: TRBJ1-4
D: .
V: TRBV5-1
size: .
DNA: TGCGCCAGCTCAAGAGGTGCAACTAATGAAAAACTGTTTTTT
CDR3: CASSRGATNEKLFF

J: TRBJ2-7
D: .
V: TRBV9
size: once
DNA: TGTGCCAGCAGCGTAGGTATGGGGCCCACCTACGAGCAGTACTTC
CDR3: CASSVGMGPTYEQYF

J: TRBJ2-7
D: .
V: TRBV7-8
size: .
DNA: TGTGCCAGCAGCTTAGACAGTTCCTACGAGCAGTACTTC
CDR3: CASSLDSSYEQYF

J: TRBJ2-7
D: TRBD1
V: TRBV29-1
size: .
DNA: TGCAGCGTAGGACAGGGGATCTACGAGCAGTACTTC
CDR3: CSVGQGIYEQYF

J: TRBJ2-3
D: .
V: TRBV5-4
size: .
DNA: TGTGCCAGCAGAACGGGCGGGATAATTGCAGATACGCAGTATTTT
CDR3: CASRTGGIIADTQYF

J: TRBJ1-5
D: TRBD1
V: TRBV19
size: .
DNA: TGTGCCAGTAGTCTCCAACAGGGGAATCAGCCCCAGCATTTT
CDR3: CASSLQQGNQPQHF

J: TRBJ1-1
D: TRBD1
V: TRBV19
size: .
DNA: TGTGCCAGTAGTATATCTAAGGGACAGGGAGGAGTTGGCACTGAAGCTTTCTTT
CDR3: CASSISKGQGGVGTEAFF

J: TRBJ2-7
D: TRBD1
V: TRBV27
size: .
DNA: TGTGCCAGCAGCCGACAGGGGGAAGGGCTAAGAGAGCAGTACTTC
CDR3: CASSRQGEGLREQYF

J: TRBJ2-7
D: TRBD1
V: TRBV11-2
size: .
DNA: TGTGCCAGCAGGTGTGGCGGGACAGGCTGCTACGAGCAGTACTTC
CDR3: CASRCGGTGCYEQYF

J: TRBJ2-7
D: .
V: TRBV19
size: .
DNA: TGTGCCAGCAGTATAAGGTTAGGGGGGGACTACGAGCAGTACTTC
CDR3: CASSIRLGGDYEQYF

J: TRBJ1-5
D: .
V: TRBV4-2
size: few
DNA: TGTGCCAGCAGCCCCGGTAGTACCAATCAGCCCCAGCATTTT
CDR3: CASSPGSTNQPQHF

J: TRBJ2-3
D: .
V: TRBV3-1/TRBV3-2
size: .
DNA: TGTGCCAGCAGCCTACTTAGCAGCCCCTCCCCAGATACGCAGTATTTT
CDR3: CASSLLSSPSPDTQYF

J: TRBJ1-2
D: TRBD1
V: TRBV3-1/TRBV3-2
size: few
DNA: TGTGCCAGCACCCCTGGACAGGGGCTCGGGTATGGCTACACCTTC
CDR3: CASTPGQGLGYGYTF

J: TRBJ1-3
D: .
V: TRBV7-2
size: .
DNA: TGTGCCAGCAGCCACCGGACGGGAGACTCTGGAAACACCATATATTTT
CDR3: CASSHRTGDSGNTIYF

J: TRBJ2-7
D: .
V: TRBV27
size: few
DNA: TGTGCCAGCAGTCCCCAGGGTCGGTCCTACGAGCAGTACTTC
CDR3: CASSPQGRSYEQYF

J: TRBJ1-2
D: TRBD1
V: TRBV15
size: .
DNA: TGTGCCACCAGCAGATCGGACAGGGCAATTGGCTACACCTTC
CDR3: CATSRSDRAIGYTF

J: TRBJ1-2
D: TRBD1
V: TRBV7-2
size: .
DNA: TGTGCCAGCAGCTTTAACAGGGGGCGCCGGGCTGACTATGGCTACACCTTC
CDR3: CASSFNRGRRADYGYTF

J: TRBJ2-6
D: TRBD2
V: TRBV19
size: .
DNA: TGTGCCAGTATTCGCGGGAGGCCCTCCGAGGTCGGGGCCAACGTCCTGACTTTC
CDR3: CASIRGRPSEVGANVLTF

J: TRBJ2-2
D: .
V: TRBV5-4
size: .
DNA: TGTGCCAGCAGCTTCTACCGGACCGGGGAGCTGTTTTTT
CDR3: CASSFYRTGELFF

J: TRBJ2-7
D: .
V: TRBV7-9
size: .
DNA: TGTGCCAGCAGCTCCACCCCGGGACTCCTAGAGCAGTACTTC
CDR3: CASSSTPGLLEQYF

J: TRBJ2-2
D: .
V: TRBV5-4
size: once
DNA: TGTGCCAGCAGCCGGGCGACTACCCGGAACACCGGGGAGCTGTTTTTT
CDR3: CASSRATTRNTGELFF

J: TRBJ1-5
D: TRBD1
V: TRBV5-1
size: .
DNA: TGCGCCAGCAGCCGCGAGGGGGCAGGTCAGCCCCAGCATTTT
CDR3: CASSREGAGQPQHF

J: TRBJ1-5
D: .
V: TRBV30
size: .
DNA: TGTGCCTGGTCGACAGATAGCAATCAGCCCCAGCATTTT
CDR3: CAWSTDSNQPQHF

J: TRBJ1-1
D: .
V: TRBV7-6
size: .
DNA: TGTGCCAGCAGCCGATACTTGAACACTGAAGCTTTCTTT
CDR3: CASSRYLNTEAFF

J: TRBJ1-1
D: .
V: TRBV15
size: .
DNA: TGTGCCACCAGCAGATCGCACGGGACAGAAGCTTTCTTT
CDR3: CATSRSHGTEAFF

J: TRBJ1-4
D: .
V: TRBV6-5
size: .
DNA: TGTGCCAGCAGTTACTCCGGACAGATTAATGAAAAACTGTTTTTT
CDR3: CASSYSGQINEKLFF

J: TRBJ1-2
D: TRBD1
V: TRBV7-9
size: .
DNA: TGTGCCAGCAGCGTACAGGGGTACTATGGCTACACCTTC
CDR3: CASSVQGYYGYTF

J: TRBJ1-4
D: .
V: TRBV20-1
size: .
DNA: TGCAGTGCTAGAAGTAGCGAAAAACTGTTTTTT
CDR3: CSARSSEKLFF

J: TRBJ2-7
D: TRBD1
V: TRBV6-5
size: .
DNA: TGTGCCAGCAGTTATATGCTCGGGACAGGGGGCGGCGAGCAGTACTTC
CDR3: CASSYMLGTGGGEQYF

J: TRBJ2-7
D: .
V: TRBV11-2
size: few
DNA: TGTGCCAGCAGCTTAGGGTTAGGGGAAGACGACGAGCAGTACTTC
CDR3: CASSLGLGEDDEQYF

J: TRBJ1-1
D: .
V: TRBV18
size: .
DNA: TGTGCCAGCTCACCACCGACAGTAAGATCGGCTGAAGCTTTCTTT
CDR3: CASSPPTVRSAEAFF

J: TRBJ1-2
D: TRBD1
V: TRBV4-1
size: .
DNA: TGCGCCAGCAGCCAAGATTGGTCACGTGTGCGGGACAGCTATGGCTACACCTTC
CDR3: CASSQDWSRVRDSYGYTF

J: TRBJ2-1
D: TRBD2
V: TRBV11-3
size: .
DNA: TGTGCCAGCAGCTTAGGCGGGAGGGCCGGGGAGCAGTTCTTC
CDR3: CASSLGGRAGEQFF

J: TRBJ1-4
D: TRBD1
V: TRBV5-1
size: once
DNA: TGCGCCAGCAGGGACAGGGGAAATGAAAAACTGTTTTTT
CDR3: CASRDRGNEKLFF

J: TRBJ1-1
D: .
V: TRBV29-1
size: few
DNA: TGCAGCGTGGACCCCAGGGCTCGGACTGAAGCTTTCTTT
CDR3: CSVDPRARTEAFF

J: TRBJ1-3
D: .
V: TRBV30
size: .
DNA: TGTGCCTGGAGTCGTCAGGGTAACTCTGGAAACACCATATATTTT
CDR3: CAWSRQGNSGNTIYF

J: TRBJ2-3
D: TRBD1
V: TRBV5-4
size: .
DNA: TGTGCCAGCAGCTTCCGGACAGGAGAGACAGATACGCAGTATTTT
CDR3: CASSFRTGETDTQYF

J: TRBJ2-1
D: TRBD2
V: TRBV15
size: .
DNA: TGTGCCACCGGCGGGGGGGGACTAGCGCTTTACAATGAGCAGTTCTTC
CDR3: CATGGGGLALYNEQFF

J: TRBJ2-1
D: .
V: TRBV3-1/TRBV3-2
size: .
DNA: TGTGCCAGCAGGCTAGAAGGGGGTCCATCGTTCTTC
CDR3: CASRLEGGPSFF

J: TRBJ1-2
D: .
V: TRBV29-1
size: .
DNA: TGCAGCGTTGAAGATGGCCTCTATGGCTACACCTTC
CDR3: CSVEDGLYGYTF

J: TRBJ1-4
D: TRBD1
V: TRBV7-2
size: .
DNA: TGTGCCAGCAGTCCGACAGGGGCGAATGAAAAACTGTTTTTT
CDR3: CASSPTGANEKLFF

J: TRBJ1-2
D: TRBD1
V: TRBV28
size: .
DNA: TGTGCCAGCAGTTTAACAGGGGCATCTAACTATGGCTACACCTTC
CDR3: CASSLTGASNYGYTF

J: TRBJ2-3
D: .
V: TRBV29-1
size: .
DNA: TGCAGCACGCTCAGAGGTCGCGCAGATACGCAGTATTTT
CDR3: CSTLRGRADTQYF

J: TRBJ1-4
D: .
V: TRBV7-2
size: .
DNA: TGTGCCAGCAGCCCTTGGGGCAATAGTAATGAAAAACTGTTTTTT
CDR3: CASSPWGNSNEKLFF

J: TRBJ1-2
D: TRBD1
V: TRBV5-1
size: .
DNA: TGCGCCAGCAGCTTCTACAGGGGACAGGGCTACACCTTC
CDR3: CASSFYRGQGYTF

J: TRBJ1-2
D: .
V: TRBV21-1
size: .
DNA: TGTGCCAGCAGCCCCTCGGACAGGGTCTATGGCTACACCTTC
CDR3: CASSPSDRVYGYTF